The TCR beta chain under discussion was sequenced for a study of T cell responses to AZD1222 COVID-19 vaccine. Findings and limits, study-wide: Nearly half of spike-specific TCRs reportedly target variant regions that are unmutated in the B.1.351 and B.1.1.7 variants. Researchers took repertoire samples only after the peak T cell response had come.

The assay was immunoSEQ multiplex PCR, and TCRdb's table has in-frame clones only and misses some. The sample holds 150,000 or so clones, about 94% seen once. V dropped 5 bases and J dropped 3; count of bases not matched to a gene: 11. In germline, CDR1 is SGHDT, CDR2 YYEEEE. The CDR3 is 15 residues long. With regard to this clone: No antigen is known for it.

The chain combines TRBV5-6 with TRBJ2-7, with TRBD1 matching over 7 bases. The TCR originated in an adult in good health. Material: peripheral blood, obtained on day 0 of AZD1222 vaccination. CDR3 DNA sequence: TGTGCCAGCAGGGGACAGTACCGGACCTTCTACGAGCAGTACTTC. Its translation: CASRGQYRTFYEQYF. The whole variable domain, remainder taken from reference TRBV5-6 and TRBJ2-7, is DAGVTQSPTHLIKTRGQQVTLRCSPKSGHDTVSWYQQALGQGPQFIFQYYEEEERQRGNFPDRFSGHQFPNYSSELNVNALLLGDSALYLCASRGQYRTFYEQYFGPGTRLTVT.